The clone carrying this TCR beta chain was detected only a few times. Its antigen is as yet unknown. This specimen comes from a study of T-cell memory formation after mild COVID-19. Study background: TCR clustering was largely donor specific. Study findings and constraints: Clonal second-wave expansions that peaked on day 37 had unconfirmed SARS-CoV-2 specificity. Chiefly within CM and EM were the contracting CD4+ clones; CD8+ ones were within EMRA.

Libraries for TCRalpha and TCRbeta carried sample barcodes and unique molecular identifiers via 5'RACE. TCRdb reanalysed the 5' RACE reads using MiXCR and keeps one entry per CDR3 protein. In the table there are approximately 410,000 distinct CDR3 sequences, 20% to 25% of which are singletons. The CDR3 totals 14 residues. Trimming removed 3 bases at V and 6 bases at J, with 13 bases between. The chain is built from TRBV12-3 or TRBV12-4 and TRBJ2-3, with D perhaps being TRBD1 or TRBD2 (5 bases each). Sample: PBMCs or a T cell subset sorted from them (not recorded which). This sequence originates from an adult woman who had mild COVID-19 (a few samples of this study predate the infection). Cell type and time point are not known. CDR3 region: CASSFAAWGDTQYF. The DNA of the CDR3 is TGTGCCAGCAGTTTCGCGGCCTGGGGGGATACGCAGTATTTT.